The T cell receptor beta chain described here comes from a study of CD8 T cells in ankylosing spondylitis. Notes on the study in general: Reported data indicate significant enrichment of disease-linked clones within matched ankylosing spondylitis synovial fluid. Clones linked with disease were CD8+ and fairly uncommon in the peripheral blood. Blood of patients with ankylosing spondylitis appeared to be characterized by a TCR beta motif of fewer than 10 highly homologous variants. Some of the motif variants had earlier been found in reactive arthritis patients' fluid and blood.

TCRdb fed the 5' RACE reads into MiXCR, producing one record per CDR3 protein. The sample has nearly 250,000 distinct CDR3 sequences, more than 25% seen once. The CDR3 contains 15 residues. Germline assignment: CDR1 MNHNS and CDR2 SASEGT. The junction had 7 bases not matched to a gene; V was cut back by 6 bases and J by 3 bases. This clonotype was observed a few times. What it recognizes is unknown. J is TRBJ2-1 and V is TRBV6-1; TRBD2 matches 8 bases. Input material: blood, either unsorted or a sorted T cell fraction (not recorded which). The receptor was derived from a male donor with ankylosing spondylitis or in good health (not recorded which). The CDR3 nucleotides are TGTGCCAGCAGGCCGGGACTAGGGAACTACAATGAGCAGTTCTTC. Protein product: CASRPGLGNYNEQFF.